Listed below are T cell receptor beta chains from one sample, sequenced in a study of cytomegalovirus exposure and HLA in healthy donors. The assay was immunoSEQ multiplex PCR, and TCRdb's table has in-frame clones only and misses some. The table shows 200,000 to 250,000 clones, with 60% to 80% occurring only once. The specimen was PBMCs. These TCRs come from a male donor in good health and CMV-seronegative. Each CDR3 is given with its conserved first and last residue. The order of the fields is D gene, V gene, clone size, J gene, CDR3 DNA, CDR3 protein. A D gene is named only where the DNA matches it firmly. Size values are once, few and many counts, or a class for expanded clones, and some rows have none.

TRBD1	TRBV28	-	TRBJ2-7	TGTGCCAGCAGTCGCCCGGGACAGGGGGCCTACGAGCAGTACTTC	CASSRPGQGAYEQYF
TRBD2	TRBV7-9	few	TRBJ2-1	TGTGCCAGCAGCCCCGGACTAGCCGTGGCGGATGAGCAGTTCTTC	CASSPGLAVADEQFF
-	TRBV5-8	-	TRBJ1-1	TGTGCCAGCAGCTTTTCAGGACAGTCTCTTCTGAACACTGAAGCTTTCTTT	CASSFSGQSLLNTEAFF
-	TRBV27	-	TRBJ1-1	TGTGCCAGCAGGTCAGTTAAGGCCCTAGGTGAAGCTTTCTTT	CASRSVKALGEAFF
-	TRBV29-1	-	TRBJ2-2	TGCAGCGTTGTAAATTACGGGGAGCTGTTTTTT	CSVVNYGELFF
TRBD2	TRBV4-1	-	TRBJ2-3	TGCGCCAGCAGCCAAGAAGGGGGCCGACTAGCGGGATTCCCAATCACAGATACGCAGTATTTT	CASSQEGGRLAGFPITDTQYF
TRBD2	TRBV28	-	TRBJ2-7	TGTGCCAGCAGCGCGAGGGCGGGAGGGCCAATTAGCGAGCAGTACTTC	CASSARAGGPISEQYF
-	TRBV19	-	TRBJ1-1	TGTGCCAGTAGTCTAAGACAGGACAAAACCACGAACACTGAAGCTTTCTTT	CASSLRQDKTTNTEAFF
-	TRBV6-9	few	TRBJ1-5	TGTGCCAGCAATCCGAATCAGCCCCAGCATTTT	CASNPNQPQHF
TRBD2	TRBV5-1	-	TRBJ2-1	TGCGCCAGCAACAGCGGGAGCCCCTACAATGAGCAGTTCTTC	CASNSGSPYNEQFF
-	TRBV6-5	few	TRBJ2-3	TGTGCCAGCAGTTACTCCGGGAGACGGGGAGATACGCAGTATTTT	CASSYSGRRGDTQYF
TRBD1	TRBV9	few	TRBJ2-3	TGTGCCAGCAGCTCCAACAGGGGGGAACGCACAGATACGCAGTATTTT	CASSSNRGERTDTQYF
-	TRBV7-2	-	TRBJ2-5	TGTGCCAGCTCTCGGCGGGAGACCCAGTACTTC	CASSRRETQYF
-	TRBV21-1	once	TRBJ1-2	TGTGCCAGCAGCAAGGGTTTAGGCAGCACCCCGGGTGGCTACACCTTC	CASSKGLGSTPGGYTF
TRBD2	TRBV7-2	-	TRBJ2-2	TGTGCCAGTAGCGGGCCCAACACCGGGGAGCTGTTTTTT	CASSGPNTGELFF
-	TRBV2	-	TRBJ2-7	TGTGCTAGCCAGCCGGGACTCAGCTCCTACGAGCAGTACTTC	CASQPGLSSYEQYF
-	TRBV19	-	TRBJ2-7	TGTGCCAGTAGTAGGGGGCAGGGTACCGACGAGCAGTACTTC	CASSRGQGTDEQYF
-	TRBV4-1	once	TRBJ2-7	TGCGCCAGCAGCCAACAATGGCAGGGGCCTTACGAGCAGTACTTC	CASSQQWQGPYEQYF
-	TRBV29-1	-	TRBJ1-4	TGCAGCGTTGATTATGGAGGGATTGGTGAAAAACTGTTTTTT	CSVDYGGIGEKLFF
-	TRBV7-8	-	TRBJ2-3	TGTGCCAGCAGCTTTAGTGGGAGAGGGGATACGCAGTATTTT	CASSFSGRGDTQYF
TRBD2	TRBV27	once	TRBJ2-2	TGTGCCAGCAGTTTAGGGGCTAGCGGCTTCACCGGGGAGCTGTTTTTT	CASSLGASGFTGELFF
TRBD2	TRBV5-8	-	TRBJ2-1	TGTGCCAGCGACCTCTCGACGGAAGTAGCGGGTCTAGGGATCTTC	CASDLSTEVAGLGIF
-	TRBV7-3	-	TRBJ2-7	TGTGCCAGCAGCTTCAGCACGGGGTACGAGCAGTACTTC	CASSFSTGYEQYF
-	TRBV12-5	-	TRBJ2-5	TGTGCTAGTGGTTCGACTTTTCAAGAGACCCAGTACTTC	CASGSTFQETQYF
TRBD2	TRBV7-3	-	TRBJ2-1	TGTGCCAGCAGCCATAGCGGGAGCGTCAATGAGCAGTTCTTC	CASSHSGSVNEQFF
TRBD2	TRBV7-3	-	TRBJ2-1	TGTGCCAGCAGCTTATCGCGGGAGGGCCCCTACAATGAGCAGTTCTTC	CASSLSREGPYNEQFF
-	TRBV19	few	TRBJ1-5	TGTGCCAGTAGTATAGTAATGGGGGCAGGCGCGGGCAATCAGCCCCAGCATTTT	CASSIVMGAGAGNQPQHF
-	TRBV5-1	-	TRBJ2-7	TGCGCCAGCAGCCTAACTGAGGGCTACGAGCAGTACTTC	CASSLTEGYEQYF
-	TRBV10-3	-	TRBJ2-7	TGTGCCATCAGGAAGGACACGTCCTACGAGCAGTACTTC	CAIRKDTSYEQYF
-	TRBV7-9	-	TRBJ1-4	TGTGCCAGCAGCTTCGACAGGACTAATGAAAAACTGTTTTTT	CASSFDRTNEKLFF
TRBD2	TRBV6-5	few	TRBJ2-7	TGTGCCAGTACTAGCGGGGTCTCCTACGAGCAGTACTTC	CASTSGVSYEQYF
-	TRBV25-1	once	TRBJ1-1	TGTGCCAGCAAACAGACGAACACTGAAGCTTTCTTT	CASKQTNTEAFF
-	TRBV11-2	-	TRBJ2-7	TGTGCCAGCAGCTTAGATACATACGAGCAGTACTTC	CASSLDTYEQYF
-	TRBV4-1	-	TRBJ1-4	TGCGCCAGCAGCCCAGACGGCGGGGATGGAGAAAAACTGTTTTTT	CASSPDGGDGEKLFF
TRBD1	TRBV9	-	TRBJ2-3	TGTGCCAGCAGCGTAGTGCAGGGGGCAGGCGATACGCAGTATTTT	CASSVVQGAGDTQYF
-	TRBV15	-	TRBJ2-3	TGTGCCACCAGCAGCCCTTCGCGTAATACGCAGTATTTT	CATSSPSRNTQYF
-	TRBV5-6	few	TRBJ1-1	TGTGCCAGCAGCTTGCGGCCGGGGTTAGGGTCTGAAGCTTTCTTT	CASSLRPGLGSEAFF
-	TRBV5-1	once	TRBJ1-6	TGCGCCAGCAGCTTGGCAACAGGGACCTCTAATTCACCCCTCCACTTT	CASSLATGTSNSPLHF
TRBD1	TRBV6-5	-	TRBJ1-1	TGTGCCAGCAGTTATCACAGGGGGAACACTGAAGCTTTCTTT	CASSYHRGNTEAFF
-	TRBV18	-	TRBJ1-3	TGTGCCAGCTCACCAGCACAGTCGGTCTCTGGAAACACCATATATTTT	CASSPAQSVSGNTIYF
TRBD1	TRBV4-1	-	TRBJ2-1	TGCGCCAGCAGCCAAGCTAGGACAGGACATTACAATGAGCAGTTCTTC	CASSQARTGHYNEQFF
TRBD2	TRBV29-1	-	TRBJ2-7	TGCAGCGTTGCCCCGGGACTAGCGGTCTACGAGCAGTACTTC	CSVAPGLAVYEQYF
-	TRBV9	once	TRBJ2-3	TGTGCCAGCAGCGTCCTAGCGTGGACTAGCACAGATACGCAGTATTTT	CASSVLAWTSTDTQYF
TRBD1	TRBV14	-	TRBJ2-7	TGTGCCAGCAGCCGGGACAGCCTAACCTACGAGCAGTACTTC	CASSRDSLTYEQYF
TRBD1	TRBV28	-	TRBJ1-5	TGTGCCAGCATGTTAACAGGGGTAGGTCAGCCCCAGCATTTT	CASMLTGVGQPQHF
-	TRBV6-4	-	TRBJ1-1	TGTGCCAGCAGTCAGGGTTTTACGAACACTGAAGCTTTCTTT	CASSQGFTNTEAFF
-	TRBV10-2	-	TRBJ2-5	TGCGCCAGCAGTGCGAGACAAGAGACCCAGTACTTC	CASSARQETQYF
TRBD2	TRBV27	few	TRBJ2-7	TGTGCCAGCAGTGCCGGGACTAGCGTCTCCTACGAGCAGTACTTC	CASSAGTSVSYEQYF
TRBD1	TRBV7-8	-	TRBJ2-7	TGTGCCAGCAGCCCTAGGGACAGTACCTACGAGCAGTACTTC	CASSPRDSTYEQYF
TRBD1	TRBV19	once	TRBJ1-2	TGTGCCAGTAGGGGACAGGGGGACTATGGCTACACCTTC	CASRGQGDYGYTF
TRBD2	TRBV7-2	-	TRBJ2-1	TGTGCCAGCAGCCCCAGACTAGCGGATAGGGGCAATGAGCAGTTCTTC	CASSPRLADRGNEQFF
TRBD2	TRBV7-6	-	TRBJ2-7	TGTGCCAGCAGCTCCCCCGGTGCGGGAGACTACGAGCAGTACTTC	CASSSPGAGDYEQYF
-	TRBV10-1	-	TRBJ2-3	TGCGCCAGCAGTGGCGGGGTGTACGATACGCAGTATTTT	CASSGGVYDTQYF
TRBD1	TRBV9	-	TRBJ2-7	TGTGCCAGCAGCGTCCAGGGACAGGCCTACGAGCAGTACTTC	CASSVQGQAYEQYF
TRBD2	TRBV9	-	TRBJ2-1	TGTGCCAGCACCTTACTAGCGGGAGGGCGGCGCAATGAGCAGTTCTTC	CASTLLAGGRRNEQFF
-	TRBV20-1	-	TRBJ2-7	TGCAGTGCTAGCACGGGATATAAGCAGTACTTC	CSASTGYKQYF
TRBD1	TRBV5-1	-	TRBJ1-1	TGCGCCAGCAGCCGACAGGGGGAAGGGACTGAAGCTTTCTTT	CASSRQGEGTEAFF
-	TRBV6-5	-	TRBJ1-1	TGTGCCAGCAGTTACTCGAGGGCCAACACTGAAGCTTTCTTT	CASSYSRANTEAFF
TRBD1	TRBV28	few	TRBJ1-5	TGTGCCAGCAGTTTATTGGCCGGGACAGGGGGCTATCAGCCCCAGCATTTT	CASSLLAGTGGYQPQHF